The 30 T cell receptor beta chains below all came from one sample that was sequenced in a study of radiation and T cells in renal cell carcinoma. The repertoire was sequenced with immunoSEQ multiplex PCR; TCRdb's copy has only in-frame clones and lacks some. The repertoire holds about 130,000 clones, with approximately 82% as singletons. Specified time point: baseline pretreatment blood. The treatment is: 15 Gy SBRT to primary tumor, nephrectomy 4 weeks later. The sequences come from blood, collected from a patient whose treatment included radiotherapy and nephrectomy. All receptors come from a woman aged 55-70 years with renal cell carcinoma.

The V gene is TRBV11-2, the J gene TRBJ2-5; 11 nucleotides line up with TRBD2. The CDR3 runs to 15 residues. Germline V gene lookup returns CDR1 SGHAT and CDR2 FQNNGV. The ends lost 6 bases at V and 4 bases at J; junction bases unmatched: 7. The CDR3 DNA reads TGTGCCAGCAGAGACGGGACTAGCGGTAGAGAGACCCAGTACTTC. Translation gives CASRDGTSGRETQYF.

The chain combines TRBV14 with TRBJ2-2, with D unclear. This CDR3 has 13 amino acids. Germline CDR1 SGHDN, CDR2 FVKESK. V shed 2 bases and J shed 6 bases, with 7 bases lying between them. The CDR3 DNA reads TGTGCCAGCAGCCAACTTTTGGCCGGGGAGCTGTTTTTT. It translates to CASSQLLAGELFF.

This clone has a handful of counts. CDR3 DNA sequence: TGTGCCAGCAGCGGTGTGTTAGGGGAGCAGTACTTC. This encodes CASSGVLGEQYF. The chain has TRBV5-8 and TRBJ2-7, with D unresolved. CDR1 is SGHTS, CDR2 YDEGEE, per germline. This CDR3 contains 12 residues. V was pared by 4 bases and J by 7 bases, with 12 bases between. Filled out from reference TRBV5-8 and TRBJ2-7, the complete variable domain reads EAGVTQSPTHLIKTRGQQATLRCSPISGHTSVYWYQQALGLGLQFLLWYDEGEERNRGNFPPRFSGRQFPNYSSELNVNALELEDSALYLCASSGVLGEQYFGPGTRLTVT.

This sequence joins TRBV7-2 and TRBJ2-7, with D maybe TRBD1 (6 bases). The CDR3 covers 12 residues. Germline CDR1 is SGHTA and CDR2 is FQGNSA. Trimming pared 5 bases from V and 4 bases from J, leaving 9 bases between. This chain's CDR3 is CASSGTRYEQYF. CDR3 bases: TGTGCCAGCAGCGGGACAAGGTACGAGCAGTACTTC.

The rearrangement joins TRBV28 to TRBJ1-2, with 7 bases lining up with TRBD1. Germline V gene lookup returns CDR1 MDHEN and CDR2 SYDVKM. The CDR3 sequence is 14 residues long. Trimming cost V 1 base and J 7 bases; bases outside gene matches: 6. The DNA of the CDR3 is TGTGCCAGCAGTTTATCGGGACAGTTCTCTGGCTACACCTTC. Translation gives CASSLSGQFSGYTF.

This chain connects TRBV7-9 to TRBJ2-1; 7 positions match TRBD2. This CDR3 is built from 15 residues. Germline V gives CDR1 SEHNR, CDR2 FQNEAQ (reference sequence). The trim removed 1 base at V and 8 bases at J, leaving 8 bases unmatched. This CDR3 is CASSLDLGEGHEQFF. Here the CDR3 DNA reads TGTGCCAGCAGCTTAGACTTGGGGGAGGGCCATGAGCAGTTCTTC. Full variable domain (rest looked up from reference TRBV7-9 and TRBJ2-1): DTGVSQNPRHKITKRGQNVTFRCDPISEHNRLYWYRQTLGQGPEFLTYFQNEAQLEKSRLLSDRFSAERPKGSFSTLEIQRTEQGDSAMYLCASSLDLGEGHEQFFGPGTRLTVL.

This chain joins TRBV10-3 and TRBJ2-1, with 8 bases fitting TRBD1. This CDR3 is built from 16 residues. The germline V gene has CDR1 ENHRY and CDR2 SYGVKD. J lost 9 bases, V lost 6 bases, and 16 bases had no gene match. DNA of the CDR3: TGTGCCATCAGATCCACGACAGGGGTCGATTCCGTTGAGCAGTTCTTC. This sequence encodes CAIRSTTGVDSVEQFF.

The genes are TRBV10-3 and TRBJ1-1; TRBD1 aligns across 7 bases. This CDR3 contains 16 residues. Germline CDR1 is ENHRY and CDR2 is SYGVKD. V trimming: 7 bases; J trimming: 4 bases; junction bases outside the gene matches: 15. Here the CDR3 reads CAITRGQHLGVTEAFF. CDR3 in DNA: TGTGCCATCACGAGGGGACAGCACCTCGGGGTCACTGAAGCTTTCTTT.

The gene calls are TRBV6-4 and TRBJ2-3; TRBD2 matches 14 bases. The CDR3 totals 16 residues. Trimming at V came to 6 bases and at J to 4 bases, leaving 6 bases not matched to a gene. Germline V gene data show CDR1 as MRHNA and CDR2 as SNTAGT. The CDR3 here is CASSAGLAGVADTQYF. As DNA, the CDR3 is TGTGCCAGCAGCGCGGGACTAGCGGGAGTGGCAGATACGCAGTATTTT.

The V call is TRBV6-5, the J call TRBJ2-7; D ambiguous. The CDR3 length is 13 residues. Germline V lookup: CDR1 MNHEY, CDR2 SVGAGI. V was clipped by 0 bases and J by 6 bases, with 9 bases between them. The DNA for the CDR3 is TGTGCCAGCAGTTACTCGATTGGGGTCGAGCAGTACTTC. Its protein is CASSYSIGVEQYF.

This clone was found a few times. The genes are TRBV19 and TRBJ2-7; weak D call: TRBD2 (5 bases). Germline CDR1 is LNHDA and CDR2 is SQIVND (reference sequence). Trimming took off 3 bases at V and 0 bases at J, with 9 bases between the two ends. This CDR3 spans 14 amino acids. CDR3 DNA: TGTGCCAGTAGTATCAGCGGACCCTCCTACGAGCAGTACTTC. Amino acid sequence: CASSISGPSYEQYF.

The V call is TRBV5-4, the J call TRBJ2-2; D gene ambiguous. V dropped 0 bases and J dropped 1 base, with 4 bases sitting between them. There are 14 residues in the CDR3. The V gene's germline CDR1 is SGHNT and CDR2 YYREEE (reference sequence). The CDR3 DNA follows: TGTGCCAGCAGCTTGGGAGAGAACACCGGGGAGCTGTTTTTT. Residues: CASSLGENTGELFF.

The chain employs TRBV2 and TRBJ1-3; maybe TRBD1 (6 bases). Germline V gene lookup returns CDR1 SNHLY and CDR2 FYNNEI. V lost 7 bases to trimming and J lost 0 bases, with 25 bases between them. CDR3 size: 19 residues. CDR3 bases: TGTGCCAGCAAGGCTCGGACAGAGAACTGGAAGAGCTCTGGAAACACCATATATTTT. Translation: CASKARTENWKSSGNTIYF.

The genes are TRBV2 and TRBJ1-2, with D unresolved. The length of the CDR3 is 14 residues. Trimming pared 4 bases from V and 3 bases from J, leaving 12 bases between. CDR1 is SNHLY, CDR2 FYNNEI, per germline. The CDR3 loop reads CASSVRGAYYGYTF. Here the CDR3 DNA reads TGTGCCAGCAGTGTCCGGGGAGCATACTATGGCTACACCTTC.

The chain carries TRBV2 and TRBJ1-4; 8 bases are a match to TRBD1. Germline V CDR1 and CDR2: SNHLY, FYNNEI. The CDR3 is 19 amino acids. Trimming took 6 bases from V and 0 from J; bases not matched to a gene: 15. The CDR3 here is CASSPPRDRIVATNEKLFF. The CDR3 DNA follows: TGTGCCAGCAGCCCCCCCCGGGACAGGATTGTTGCAACTAATGAAAAACTGTTTTTT.

This chain connects TRBV29-1 to TRBJ1-2; D uncertain. CDR1 SQVTM and CDR2 ANQGSEA come from the germline V gene. CDR3 length: 15 residues. The V end lost 4 bases, the J end lost 4 bases, and 19 bases lay between the germline ends. The CDR3 DNA reads as TGCAGCGTTGGGGAACGAGGCGCACACCGCTATGGCTACACCTTC. Amino acid sequence: CSVGERGAHRYGYTF.

The V call is TRBV6-1, the J call TRBJ1-2, with 9 bases identical to TRBD1. The J segment lost 2 bases and the V segment lost 6 bases, leaving 7 bases of the junction unmatched. This CDR3 spans 15 amino acids. Germline values: CDR1 MNHNS, CDR2 SASEGT. CDR3 nucleotides: TGTGCCAGCAGCGACCCGGGACAGGGAAACTATGGCTACACCTTC. Its translation is CASSDPGQGNYGYTF.

This clone was found once. This chain connects TRBV5-4 to TRBJ2-5, with TRBD1 matching 10 bases. After removal of 4 bases from V and 4 bases from J, the junction contained 10 bases not matched to a gene. The CDR3 has 16 amino acids. Germline CDR1 is SGHNT and CDR2 is YYREEE (reference sequence). CDR3 coding DNA: TGTGCCAGCAGCCCGCCCCGGACAGGGGGGGTAGAGACCCAGTACTTC. Its protein product is CASSPPRTGGVETQYF.

The gene calls are TRBV21-1 and TRBJ2-1. TRBV21-1 corresponds to a pseudogene. The CDR3 runs to 17 residues. The CDR3 sequence: CASSKEGQGWGWNEQFF. The CDR3 nucleotides are TGTGCCAGCAGCAAAGAGGGGCAGGGCTGGGGGTGGAATGAGCAGTTCTTC.

The CDR3 coding sequence is TGTGCCAGCAGTCAGGACAGGGGCACCCTCTACGAGCAGTACTTC. Translating it yields CASSQDRGTLYEQYF. The J gene is TRBJ2-7, the V gene TRBV25-1, with 9 bases identical to TRBD1. V shed 5 bases and J 3 bases; nucleotides not matched to a gene: 8. The CDR3 consists of 15 residues. Germline-derived CDR1 and CDR2 are MGHDK and SYGVNS.

DNA of the CDR3: TGTGCCAGCAGTTCCTACTTGGGGTTTTCCGATGAGCAGTTCTTC. Residues: CASSSYLGFSDEQFF. The chain links TRBV6-5 to TRBJ2-1; D is unresolved. The germline CDR1 and CDR2 sequences are MNHEY and SVGAGI. Trimming took 4 bases from V and 8 from J, leaving 18 bases between them. The length of the CDR3 is 15 residues.

The genes are TRBV5-5 and TRBJ1-1; D is unresolved. There are 14 residues in the CDR3. Germline V lookup: CDR1 SGHKS, CDR2 YYEKEE (reference sequence). Trimming removed 2 bases from V and 8 bases from J, with 16 bases in between. The CDR3 loop reads CASSLDGGPEEAFF. DNA of the CDR3: TGTGCCAGCAGCTTAGACGGCGGCCCTGAGGAAGCTTTCTTT.

The chain couples TRBV29-1 to TRBJ1-1, with no clear D. The V end lost 2 bases, the J end lost 0 bases, and 7 bases lay between the germline ends. This CDR3 spans 13 amino acids. Germline CDR1 SQVTM, CDR2 ANQGSEA. CDR3 DNA sequence: TGCAGCGTTGAAAAGGAATTGAACACTGAAGCTTTCTTT. Protein sequence: CSVEKELNTEAFF. Using reference TRBV29-1 and TRBJ1-1 for the parts outside the CDR3, the full variable domain is SAVISQKPSRDICQRGTSLTIQCQVDSQVTMMFWYRQQPGQSLTLIATANQGSEATYESGFVIDKFPISRPNLTFSTLTVSNMSPEDSSIYLCSVEKELNTEAFFGQGTRLTVV.

This chain links TRBV30 with TRBJ2-6; D not resolved. Deletions cut 1 base from V and 3 bases from J, with 1 base between. CDR1 and CDR2 from the germline V gene are GTSNPN and SVGIG (reference sequence). This CDR3 is built from 12 residues. The CDR3 DNA reads TGTGCCTGGAGTGGTGGGGCCAACGTCCTGACTTTC. Its translation is CAWSGGANVLTF. The full variable domain, with the rest looked up from reference TRBV30 and TRBJ2-6, is SQTIHQWPATLVQPVGSPLSLECTVEGTSNPNLYWYRQAAGRGLQLLFYSVGIGQISSEVPQNLSASRPQDRQFILSSKKLLLSDSGFYLCAWSGGANVLTFGAGSRLTVL.

V and J are TRBV27 and TRBJ2-1; a weak D match, TRBD2 (6 bases). Germline assignment: CDR1 MNHEY and CDR2 SMNVEV (reference sequence). V shed 4 bases and J shed 4 bases, with 8 bases lying between them. The CDR3 covers 13 residues. CDR3 sequence: CASSWREYNEQFF. The CDR3 DNA reads as TGTGCCAGCAGTTGGAGGGAGTACAATGAGCAGTTCTTC.

The V gene is TRBV6-5, the J gene TRBJ1-3; D may be TRBD1 (5 bases). This CDR3 is built from 16 residues. V was pared by 3 bases and J by 11 bases, with 23 bases between. Germline assignment: CDR1 MNHEY and CDR2 SVGAGI. CDR3 loop: CASSYKGKSPAGAIYF. The CDR3, as DNA: TGTGCCAGCAGTTATAAGGGAAAGTCGCCAGCGGGGGCCATATATTTT.

The gene calls are TRBV6-5 and TRBJ1-4; 7 bases align to TRBD1. This CDR3 region has 14 residues. CDR1 and CDR2 from the germline V gene are MNHEY and SVGAGI. The trim removed 6 bases at V and 0 bases at J, leaving 1 base unmatched. DNA for the CDR3: TGTGCCAGCAGCAGGGGGTCAACTAATGAAAAACTGTTTTTT. This gives the protein CASSRGSTNEKLFF.

This clone occurred a few times. This chain connects TRBV29-1 to TRBJ2-1, with D uncertain. CDR1 and CDR2 (germline): SQVTM, ANQGSEA. V gave up 0 bases and J gave up 0 bases, with 9 bases separating them. This CDR3 region has 15 residues. The CDR3 DNA follows: TGCAGCGTTGAAGAGTGGACGAGCTCCTACAATGAGCAGTTCTTC. It yields the protein CSVEEWTSSYNEQFF.

In its sample, this clone was seen once. This chain links TRBV6-1 with TRBJ1-1, with D unresolved. V was clipped by 3 bases and J by 7 bases, with 6 bases between them. This CDR3 is built from 11 residues. CDR1 MNHNS and CDR2 SASEGT come from the germline V gene. CDR3 DNA: TGTGCCAGCAGTGAGTTGGGTGAAGCTTTCTTT. Protein sequence: CASSELGEAFF.

This clone has just one count. This rearrangement joins TRBV27 to TRBJ2-2, with 7 nucleotides matching TRBD1. The ends lost 1 base at V and 5 bases at J; junction bases unmatched: 13. CDR1 is MNHEY and CDR2 is SMNVEV in the germline V gene (reference sequence). The CDR3 consists of 18 residues. The CDR3 DNA follows: TGTGCCAGCAGTTTATTAGTTCAGGGGGTTATGGGAACCGGGGAGCTGTTTTTT. Its protein product is CASSLLVQGVMGTGELFF.